This is a list of T cell receptor beta chains from one sample in a study of T cell responses to AZD1222 COVID-19 vaccine. TCRdb's table, derived via immunoSEQ multiplex PCR, lists solely in-frame clones and lacks some. This sample has roughly 100,000 clones, with roughly 89% found just once. Sequencing was performed on peripheral blood, taken on day 0 of AZD1222 vaccination. The origin of the receptors is an adult in good health. The CDR3 runs from the conserved cysteine through the conserved F or W. D genes are given only for firm matches. Clone sizes are given selectively: once, few, many, or a class where the clone is expanded.

V	size	J	D	DNA	CDR3
TRBV18	NA	TRBJ1-6	TRBD1	TGTGCCAGCTCAACCGGGACAGATAATTCACCCCTCCACTTT	CASSTGTDNSPLHF
TRBV14	NA	TRBJ1-1	TRBD1	TGTGCCAGCAGCCAAGACCCGTTCAGACAGGGGGCTCGAGCTTTCTTT	CASSQDPFRQGARAFF
TRBV5-6	NA	TRBJ1-3	TRBD1	TGTGCCAGCAGCTTGGCCCTACAGACAGGGGGTGGAAACACCATATATTTT	CASSLALQTGGGNTIYF
TRBV14	NA	TRBJ2-5	TRBD2	TGTGCCAGCAGCCAAGGGACTAGCGGGGTCAAGGTGTACTTC	CASSQGTSGVKVYF
TRBV30	NA	TRBJ1-1	NA	TGTGCCTGCAACCGGGGGCTTGAAGCTTTCTTT	CACNRGLEAFF
TRBV11-3	NA	TRBJ2-2	TRBD1	TGTGCCAGCAGCTTAGGGACAGGTTATTCCGGGGAGCTGTTTTTT	CASSLGTGYSGELFF
TRBV5-6	NA	TRBJ2-3	NA	TGTGCCAGCAGCTTCGGATTTAGCCCTCGCACAGATACGCAGTATTTT	CASSFGFSPRTDTQYF
TRBV5-5	NA	TRBJ1-5	NA	TGTGCCAGCAGCTTGGAAGGTTATAGCAATCAGCCCCAGCATTTT	CASSLEGYSNQPQHF
TRBV5-1	NA	TRBJ2-1	NA	TGCGCCAGCAGCTTGACTGAGGGGGGCCCTTACAATGAGCAGTTCTTC	CASSLTEGGPYNEQFF
TRBV18	once	TRBJ1-5	NA	TGTGCCAGCTCACCAAGTTCCATTAGCAATCAGCCCCAGCATTTT	CASSPSSISNQPQHF
TRBV30	NA	TRBJ1-1	TRBD1	TGTGCCTGGAGCAACAGGGGAATTCGAGACACTGAAGCTTTCTTT	CAWSNRGIRDTEAFF
TRBV7-2	NA	TRBJ1-4	TRBD1	TGTGCCAGCAGAAAAAGGACAGGGGCAACTAATGAAAAACTGTTTTTT	CASRKRTGATNEKLFF
TRBV28	NA	TRBJ1-4	NA	TGTGCCAGCAGCTTTGCAACTAATGAAAAACTGTTTTTT	CASSFATNEKLFF
TRBV2	NA	TRBJ1-2	TRBD1	TGTGCCAGCAATCTAAACCGACAGGGCTTCTCCTACACCTTC	CASNLNRQGFSYTF
TRBV29-1	once	TRBJ2-7	TRBD2	TGCAGCGTTGAAGGACTAGCGGGGGGGCACTACGAGCAGTACTTC	CSVEGLAGGHYEQYF
TRBV11-2	NA	TRBJ2-2	NA	TGTGCCAGCAGCTTCTCCGGAGCTGCCGGGGAGCTGTTTTTT	CASSFSGAAGELFF
TRBV27	NA	TRBJ2-5	NA	TGTGCCAGCAGTTTTCTAGAGACCCAGTACTTC	CASSFLETQYF
TRBV28	NA	TRBJ1-6	NA	TGTGCCAGCAGTTTATGGAGGGGTTCCAATAATTCACCCCTCCACTTT	CASSLWRGSNNSPLHF
TRBV5-1	NA	TRBJ2-2	TRBD1	TGCGCCAGCAGCGTACAGGGGTCCGGGGAGCTGTTTTTT	CASSVQGSGELFF
TRBV11-1	NA	TRBJ2-2	NA	TGTGCCAGCAGTCCGGGGCCAAACACCGGGGAGCTGTTTTTT	CASSPGPNTGELFF
TRBV9	NA	TRBJ1-1	NA	TGTGCCAGCAGCCGGGCCACGGGAACTGAAGCTTTCTTT	CASSRATGTEAFF
TRBV6-5	NA	TRBJ2-7	NA	TGTGCCAGCAGGGACAGAGGCTCCTACGAGCAGTACTTC	CASRDRGSYEQYF
TRBV4-2	few	TRBJ1-6	TRBD1	TGTGCCAGCAGCCACCGGGACAGCTATAATTCACCCCTCCACTTT	CASSHRDSYNSPLHF
TRBV7-2	NA	TRBJ2-2	NA	TGTGCCATGGTCTCCCCGAACACCGGGGAGCTGTTTTTT	CAMVSPNTGELFF
TRBV6-1	NA	TRBJ1-1	NA	TGTGCCAGCAGTGAAGCCGCGTCCGGGAACACTGAAGCTTTCTTT	CASSEAASGNTEAFF
TRBV11-2	NA	TRBJ2-5	TRBD2	TGTGCCAGCAGTCGAGCGGCCTTAGGGAGGGCCCCCCAAGAGACCCAGTACTTC	CASSRAALGRAPQETQYF
TRBV28	NA	TRBJ2-7	TRBD2	TGTGCCAGCGGGCTGACTAGCACTGAGCAGTACTTC	CASGLTSTEQYF
TRBV14	NA	TRBJ2-1	TRBD2	TGTGCCAGCAGCCCGCTTGCACTAGCGGGGTACAATGAGCAGTTCTTC	CASSPLALAGYNEQFF
TRBV2	NA	TRBJ1-2	NA	TGTGCCAGCGTGAACAGGGCCTCTGGGTATGGCTACACCTTC	CASVNRASGYGYTF
TRBV12-3/TRBV12-4	NA	TRBJ2-1	NA	TGTGCCAGCAGTTTCCCCGGGCACAATGAGCAGTTCTTC	CASSFPGHNEQFF
TRBV12-3/TRBV12-4	NA	TRBJ2-7	NA	TGTGCCAGCAGTTTAGGGAGGTACTACGAGCAGTACTTC	CASSLGRYYEQYF
TRBV25-1	few	TRBJ2-3	NA	TGTGCCAGCAGTGAATTCGCACTCACAGATACGCAGTATTTT	CASSEFALTDTQYF